Following are 8 T cell receptor delta chains from one sample sequenced in a study of human gamma delta and Vdelta1 T cells. TCRdb ran CATT on the PCR reads. Of a few thousand delta-chain clones listed, roughly a quarter are singletons. What was sequenced was naive CD27+ Vdelta1 gamma-delta T cells from blood. The receptors were sampled from a human donor in good health.

As concerns this clone: TCRdb attributes to this sequence the protein of a much larger clone, which differs from the DNA translation at residue 3; a read error is likely, and the protein displayed is translated from the DNA. This chain joins TRDV1 and TRDJ1; 10 positions agree with TRDD3. CDR1 and CDR2 (germline): TSWWSYY, QGS. The CDR3 spans 18 residues. CDR3 sequence: CAPGSPVRGIRPADKLIF. CDR3 bases: TGTGCTCCTGGGAGTCCCGTCCGGGGGATACGACCGGCGGATAAACTCATCTTT.

The chain combines TRDV1 with TRDJ1; TRDD3 agrees at 11 bases. V shed 1 base, J shed 0 bases, and the junction held 16 bases outside the gene matches. Germline V CDR1 and CDR2: TSWWSYY, QGS. The length of the CDR3 is 21 residues. The DNA of the CDR3 is TGTGCTCTTGGGGAACGGGTACGCTACTGGGGGATAATTGGGGACACCGATAAACTCATCTTT. It yields the protein CALGERVRYWGIIGDTDKLIF.

This clone was seen only a few times. This DNA translates differently at residue 9 from the TCRdb protein, which is that of a much larger clone; a read error is likely, and the protein shown is the DNA's own translation. This chain connects TRDV1 to TRDJ1; TRDD3 matches 9 bases. CDR1 and CDR2 (germline): TSWWSYY, QGS. The V segment lost 4 bases and the J segment 0 bases; nucleotides outside the gene matches: 18. The CDR3 extends over 20 amino acids. The CDR3 DNA is TGTGCTCTTGGGGCCCCCACTCTCAGGTACTGGGGGAGGTACACCGATAAACTCATCTTT. It is translated as CALGAPTLRYWGRYTDKLIF.

The chain couples TRDV1 to TRDJ1; 13 bases are a match to TRDD3. There are 22 residues in the CDR3. With V trimmed by 4 bases and J by 1 base, 21 bases remained unmatched. CDR1 is TSWWSYY, CDR2 QGS, per germline. This chain's CDR3 is CALGVPSYWGIRNRPGTDKLIF. CDR3 bases: TGTGCTCTTGGGGTTCCCTCGTACTGGGGGATACGCAATAGACCCGGCACCGATAAACTCATCTTT.

As regards this clone: The protein recorded in TCRdb matches a much larger clone and deviates from this DNA's translation at residue 8, suggesting a read error; the protein here is obtained by translating the DNA. The chain employs TRDV1 and TRDJ1, with 9 bases lining up with TRDD3. The V gene's germline CDR1 is TSWWSYY and CDR2 QGS. The CDR3 runs to 21 residues. The ends lost 2 bases at V and 0 bases at J; junction bases unmatched: 19. CDR3 loop: CALGESSRRTWGIWDTDKLIF. In nucleotides, the CDR3 is TGTGCTCTTGGGGAATCCTCCCGCCGGACGTGGGGGATATGGGACACCGATAAACTCATCTTT.

V gene TRDV1 combines with J gene TRDJ1; TRDD3 agrees at 7 bases. CDR1 is TSWWSYY and CDR2 is QGS in the germline V gene. This CDR3 comprises 19 residues. V was pared by 0 bases and J by 5 bases, with 18 bases of the junction left unmatched. For the CDR3, the DNA is TGTGCTCTTGGGGAACTAAAGCGGGCGCACCGGGGGATGTCGGATAAACTCATCTTT. This sequence encodes CALGELKRAHRGMSDKLIF.

The table lists this clone with a few counts. The chain links TRDV1 to TRDJ1; 10 bases are shared with TRDD3. CDR1 is TSWWSYY and CDR2 is QGS in the germline V gene. The CDR3 totals 26 residues. V shed 2 bases, J shed 0 bases, and the junction held 33 bases outside the gene matches. Written as DNA, the CDR3 is TGTGCTCTTGGGGAAGTCCTCTATCCTCCCAGCAATACTGGGGGATCCTGGGACCCGTACACCGATAAACTCATCTTT. This gives the protein CALGEVLYPPSNTGGSWDPYTDKLIF.

In its sample, this clone was seen a few times. The protein in TCRdb stems from a much larger clone and differs at residue 11 from this DNA's translation, likely a read error; here the protein is translated from the DNA. This chain uses TRDV1 with TRDJ1; D might be TRDD3 (6 bases). Germline loops: CDR1 TSWWSYY, CDR2 QGS. Trimming took off 5 bases at V and 3 bases at J, with 25 bases between the two ends. This CDR3 comprises 18 residues. CDR3 amino acids: CALGRTSPNWRIPDKLIF. The CDR3 region has the DNA TGTGCTCTTGGGCGAACGAGCCCGAACTGGAGGATACCCGATAAACTCATCTTT.